The 17 T cell receptor beta chains given below trace back to one sample, sequenced in a study of cytotoxic CD8 clonotypes in ibrutinib-treated CLL (dated by TCRdb to the early 2020s). The intended sense of this specimen's time point label: roughly 2 years on ibrutinib. The library was produced with the immunoSEQ multiplex PCR assay. TCRdb's version of the immuneACCESS table is confined to in-frame rearrangements and falls short of the full clone set. An unresolved V gene accounts for under half of the shortfall where checked; the remainder is of unknown origin. The sample yields hundreds of thousands of clones; around 70% were counted once. The ten largest clones represent 15% of the sample. The starting material was PBMCs, obtained after 24 months of ibrutinib treatment. These TCRs come from a human donor with chronic lymphocytic leukemia.

The gene calls are TRBV11-2 and TRBJ2-7; the D is unclear. In germline, CDR1 is SGHAT, CDR2 FQNNGV. There are 15 residues in the CDR3. V was clipped by 1 base and J by 2 bases, with 12 bases between them. Here the CDR3 DNA reads TGTGCCAGCAGCTTAGTTTCGGATGCCCCCTACGAGCAGTACTTC. Its protein product is CASSLVSDAPYEQYF. The full variable domain, in which reference TRBV11-2 and TRBJ2-7 provide the parts outside the CDR3, is EAGVAQSPRYKIIEKRQSVAFWCNPISGHATLYWYQQILGQGPKLLIQFQNNGVVDDSQLPKDRFSAERLKGVDSTLKIQPAKLEDSAVYLCASSLVSDAPYEQYFGPGTRLTVT.

CDR3 residues: CASSPDGLVQGEQYF. The CDR3 coding sequence is TGTGCCAGCAGTCCAGACGGATTAGTCCAGGGCGAGCAGTACTTC. V gene TRBV7-9 combines with J gene TRBJ2-7, with D perhaps matching TRBD1 (5 bases). With 6 bases removed from V and 6 bases from J, the gap between germline ends came to 21 bases. The CDR3 runs 15 residues. In germline, CDR1 is SEHNR, CDR2 FQNEAQ (reference sequence).

The rearrangement links TRBV28 to TRBJ2-7; 8 positions agree with TRBD1. After removal of 6 bases from V and 0 bases from J, the junction contained 7 bases not matched to a gene. The germline CDR1 and CDR2 sequences are MDHEN and SYDVKM. The CDR3 is made up of 15 amino acids. CDR3 DNA: TGTGCCAGCAGCTCAGGGGGCCTTAGCTCCTACGAGCAGTACTTC. It is translated as CASSSGGLSSYEQYF.

This clone occurred many times. The V and J genes are TRBV29-1 and TRBJ2-5; 8 nucleotides agree with TRBD2. The CDR3 consists of 15 residues. With 4 bases clipped from V and 4 bases from J, the junction kept 11 bases outside the gene matches. CDR1 and CDR2 from the germline V gene are SQVTM and ANQGSEA. The CDR3 protein is CSVAGSREVGETQYF. CDR3 sequence (DNA): TGCAGCGTTGCAGGTTCGCGGGAGGTCGGAGAGACCCAGTACTTC.

The rearrangement links TRBV15 to TRBJ2-3; TRBD2 matches at 10 bases. With 3 bases clipped from V and 0 bases from J, the junction kept 0 bases outside the gene matches. Germline V gives CDR1 LNHNV, CDR2 YYDKDF (reference sequence). The CDR3 has 15 residues. The CDR3 spells CATSSSGRSTDTQYF. In DNA, the CDR3 is TGTGCCACCAGCAGTAGCGGGAGGAGCACAGATACGCAGTATTTT.

The chain carries TRBV5-1 and TRBJ2-7; 9 nucleotides line up with TRBD1. Germline lookup yields CDR1 SGHRS and CDR2 YFSETQ. CDR3 length: 14 residues. The junction had 7 bases not matched to a gene; V was cut back by 5 bases and J by 4 bases. The CDR3 reads CASSESGQGYEQYF. The CDR3 DNA follows: TGCGCCAGCAGTGAGTCGGGACAGGGTTACGAGCAGTACTTC.

The chain recombines TRBV19 with TRBJ2-2; no reliable D call. V lost 8 bases and J lost 3, with 13 bases in between. The CDR3 runs 14 residues. The V gene's germline CDR1 is LNHDA and CDR2 SQIVND (reference sequence). CDR3 sequence reads: CASRLGGDTGELFF. In nucleotides, the CDR3 is TGTGCCAGTCGTCTAGGTGGAGACACCGGGGAGCTGTTTTTT.

The CDR3 sequence: CASSEWGDSLNSPLHF. Here the CDR3 DNA reads TGTGCCAGCAGTGAATGGGGGGACAGCCTAAATTCACCCCTCCACTTT. The chain uses TRBV25-1 and TRBJ1-6, with 7 nucleotides matching TRBD1. Germline CDR1 and CDR2: MGHDK and SYGVNS. Losses at the gene ends were 1 base for V and 7 bases for J; bases not matched to a gene: 7. The CDR3 has 16 amino acids.

The V call is TRBV28, the J call TRBJ1-5; D gene unclear. The CDR3 is 14 amino acids. The ends were cut back, 3 bases at V and 1 base at J, with 7 bases in the middle. The germline gives CDR1 MDHEN, CDR2 SYDVKM. The CDR3 nucleotides are TGTGCCAGCAGTTTGAGAGACAGCAATCAGCCCCAGCATTTT. Protein product: CASSLRDSNQPQHF.

The gene calls are TRBV19 and TRBJ2-1, with 13 bases fitting TRBD2. There are 18 residues in the CDR3. V shed 5 bases and J 1 base; nucleotides not matched to a gene: 8. The germline V gene encodes CDR1 LNHDA and CDR2 SQIVND (reference sequence). CDR3 coding DNA: TGTGCCAGTAGTCGTCATGGGACTAGCGGGATGTCCTACAATGAGCAGTTCTTC. Its protein product is CASSRHGTSGMSYNEQFF.

The chain joins TRBV6-6 to TRBJ1-2; a weak D match, TRBD1 (6 bases). Looked up from germline, CDR1 is MNHNY and CDR2 is SVGAGI (reference sequence). The CDR3 is made up of 16 amino acids. V lost 4 bases and J lost 4, with 19 bases in between. The CDR3 DNA follows: TGTGCCAGCAGTTCCCGGCAAGGGGGAGAAATCTATGGCTACACCTTC. It is translated as CASSSRQGGEIYGYTF.

CDR3 nucleotides: TGTGCCAGCAGCTTATTGGGAAAGGTTGATGAGCAGTTCTTC. Protein: CASSLLGKVDEQFF. This rearrangement joins TRBV7-2 to TRBJ2-1; D is ambiguous. The CDR3 is 14 amino acids. V was cut by 2 bases and J by 8 bases, with 13 bases left in between. Germline CDR1 and CDR2: SGHTA and FQGNSA.

CDR3 region: CASSPSLVAEQYF. CDR3 bases: TGTGCCAGCAGTCCCAGTCTTGTTGCGGAGCAGTACTTC. This chain connects TRBV6-5 to TRBJ2-7; D call uncertain. The germline V gene has CDR1 MNHEY and CDR2 SVGAGI. The CDR3 consists of 13 residues. Trimming shortened V by 5 bases and J by 7 bases, and 15 bases separated the two germline ends.

This clone has just a few counts. The chain employs TRBV10-2 and TRBJ2-4; D not resolved. The CDR3 sequence is 16 residues long. The germline CDR1 and CDR2 sequences are WSHSY and SAAADI. Trimming pared 4 bases from V and 0 bases from J, leaving 13 bases between. CDR3 sequence: CASSAVDGLAKNIQYF. The CDR3 DNA is TGCGCCAGCAGTGCCGTCGACGGCCTAGCCAAAAACATTCAGTACTTC.

The V call is TRBV9, the J call TRBJ2-3, with 8 bases matching TRBD2. The CDR3 spans 17 residues. Germline V gives CDR1 SGDLS, CDR2 YYNGEE. V gave up 4 bases and J gave up 0 bases; unmatched junction bases: 10. CDR3 sequence (DNA): TGTGCCAGCAGCTCTCGATGGACTAGCAGCAGCACAGATACGCAGTATTTT. Amino acids: CASSSRWTSSSTDTQYF.

V usage is TRBV15 and J usage is TRBJ2-2; a possible D gene is TRBD2 (6 bases). The CDR3 length is 17 residues. CDR1 is LNHNV and CDR2 is YYDKDF in the germline V gene (reference sequence). V lost 0 bases and J 4 bases, leaving 15 bases between the germline ends. The CDR3 bases are TGTGCCACCAGCAGAGAAGTAAGGCTAGCGACCACCGGGGAGCTGTTTTTT. Its translation is CATSREVRLATTGELFF.

The rearrangement joins TRBV18 to TRBJ1-1; D call uncertain. CDR3 length equals 14 residues. Trimming took off 2 bases at V and 5 bases at J, with 12 bases between the two ends. In germline, CDR1 is KGHSH, CDR2 LQKENI. The CDR3 protein is CASSPVSLRTEAFF. CDR3 DNA: TGTGCCAGCTCACCAGTGAGCCTTAGGACTGAAGCTTTCTTT.